What follows are 29 T cell receptor beta chains derived from one specimen sequenced in a study of cytomegalovirus exposure and HLA in healthy donors. Researchers ran the PCR with 60 Vbeta and 13 Jbeta primers. The assay was immunoSEQ multiplex PCR, and TCRdb's table has in-frame clones only and misses some. The sample comprises over 35,000 clones, under 65% of which are singletons, and about 8.7% rests with the top ten. The sequencing sample was made of PBMCs. These receptors were taken from a human donor in good health.

V usage is TRBV6-5 and J usage is TRBJ1-5, with 9 positions matching TRBD1. Germline CDR1 reads MNHEY; CDR2 reads SVGAGI. The CDR3 contains 15 residues. V shed 6 bases, J shed 2 bases, and the junction held 5 bases outside the gene matches. The CDR3: CASRTDRGGNQPQHF. CDR3 nucleotide sequence: TGTGCCAGCAGAACGGACAGGGGTGGCAATCAGCCCCAGCATTTT.

This clone has more than one count but fewer than ten. The CDR3 coding sequence is TGTGCCAGCAGTGGGGGGGGAGCGGGATACCGCAATCAGCCCCAGCATTTT. Translated: CASSGGGAGYRNQPQHF. The chain carries TRBV25-1 and TRBJ1-5; weak D call: TRBD1 (5 bases). Germline V gene lookup returns CDR1 MGHDK and CDR2 SYGVNS. CDR3 length equals 17 residues. The germline V and J ends were trimmed by 4 bases and 2 bases, with 18 bases remaining between them. The whole variable domain, remainder taken from reference TRBV25-1 and TRBJ1-5, is EADIYQTPRYLVIGTGKKITLECSQTMGHDKMYWYQQDPGMELHLIHYSYGVNSTEKGDLSSESTVSRIRTEHFPLTLESARPSHTSQYLCASSGGGAGYRNQPQHFGDGTRLSIL.

This clone was picked up a small number of times. The chain recombines TRBV2 with TRBJ1-5; 8 nucleotides align to TRBD1. Germline trimming cut 8 bases from V and 5 bases from J; bases unmatched to any gene: 8. The germline V gene encodes CDR1 SNHLY and CDR2 FYNNEI. The CDR3 has 14 residues. CDR3 loop: CASLFGQGDQPQHF. CDR3 sequence (DNA): TGTGCCAGCCTTTTTGGACAGGGCGATCAGCCCCAGCATTTT.

This chain links TRBV5-1 with TRBJ1-1; 7 nucleotides agree with TRBD1. Germline V lookup: CDR1 SGHRS, CDR2 YFSETQ. V dropped 2 bases and J dropped 1; count of bases not matched to a gene: 5. This CDR3 contains 15 residues. Written as DNA, the CDR3 is TGCGCCAGCAGCTTTTCGGGACAGCAGAACACTGAAGCTTTCTTT. Its protein is CASSFSGQQNTEAFF.

The genes are TRBV5-4 and TRBJ2-3, with D possibly TRBD1 on 6 matching bases. V lost 4 bases and J lost 6, with 12 bases in between. This CDR3 has 13 amino acids. CDR1 and CDR2 (germline): SGHNT, YYREEE (reference sequence). CDR3 DNA sequence: TGTGCCAGCAGCCTGGAACAGGGTGATACGCAGTATTTT. This gives the protein CASSLEQGDTQYF.

This clone was seen more than once but under ten times. The V and J genes are TRBV5-1 and TRBJ1-4; tentative D call: TRBD1 (5 bases). Trimming left V 6 bases short and J 5 bases short, with 11 bases between. Germline-derived CDR1 and CDR2 are SGHRS and YFSETQ. The CDR3 is 13 residues long. CDR3 protein: CASKQDNNEKLFF. The CDR3 region has the DNA TGCGCCAGCAAACAGGATAACAATGAAAAACTGTTTTTT. Using reference TRBV5-1 and TRBJ1-4 for the parts outside the CDR3, the full variable domain is KAGVTQTPRYLIKTRGQQVTLSCSPISGHRSVSWYQQTPGQGLQFLFEYFSETQRNKGNFPGRFSGRQFSNSRSEMNVSTLELGDSALYLCASKQDNNEKLFFGSGTQLSVL.

V and J are TRBV29-1 and TRBJ2-1; D call uncertain. V was cut by 6 bases and J by 9 bases, with 12 bases left in between. CDR1 and CDR2 from the germline V gene are SQVTM and ANQGSEA. This CDR3 is 11 amino acids long. CDR3 amino acids: CSVNSLGEQFF. The CDR3 bases are TGCAGCGTCAACTCGCTTGGTGAGCAGTTCTTC.

This clone has only a few counts. This chain connects TRBV6-6 to TRBJ1-4; a possible D gene is TRBD1 (5 bases). With 4 bases removed from V and 8 bases from J, the gap between germline ends came to 14 bases. This CDR3 is built from 14 residues. The germline gives CDR1 MNHNY, CDR2 SVGAGI (reference sequence). The CDR3 region is CASSSRWGEEKLFF. The CDR3 region has the DNA TGTGCCAGCAGTTCGCGTTGGGGCGAAGAAAAACTGTTTTTT.

The genes are TRBV6-1 and TRBJ1-2; D unclear. Germline V gene lookup returns CDR1 MNHNS and CDR2 SASEGT. V lost 0 bases and J 5 bases, leaving 7 bases between the germline ends. CDR3 size: 13 residues. For the CDR3, the DNA is TGTGCCAGCAGTGAAGCGCGCCAATATGGCTACACCTTC. Its protein is CASSEARQYGYTF.

This clone occurred a few times. V gene TRBV6-6 combines with J gene TRBJ1-1, with 7 bases identical to TRBD1. Trimming cost V 6 bases and J 0 bases; bases outside gene matches: 4. The CDR3 has 14 residues. Looked up from germline, CDR1 is MNHNY and CDR2 is SVGAGI (reference sequence). In nucleotides, the CDR3 is TGTGCCAGCAGCCCGACAGGGTTGAACACTGAAGCTTTCTTT. Translated: CASSPTGLNTEAFF.

This clone has a handful of counts. The chain employs TRBV15 and TRBJ2-3; D gene uncertain. The V end lost 5 bases, the J end lost 2 bases, and 14 bases lay between the germline ends. CDR3 size: 15 residues. Germline V gene data show CDR1 as LNHNV and CDR2 as YYDKDF (reference sequence). The CDR3 bases are TGTGCCACCAGCCGACCGACTGAGGCCACAGATACGCAGTATTTT. It encodes CATSRPTEATDTQYF.

This clone was seen only a few times. The V call is TRBV30, the J call TRBJ2-2, with 9 nucleotides matching TRBD2. V trimming: 3 bases; J trimming: 1 base; junction bases outside the gene matches: 0. Germline V CDR1 and CDR2: GTSNPN, SVGIG (reference sequence). CDR3 length equals 14 residues. The CDR3 here is CAWRAGGNTGELFF. The CDR3 DNA follows: TGTGCCTGGAGAGCGGGGGGGAACACCGGGGAGCTGTTTTTT.

The chain joins TRBV25-1 to TRBJ1-5; D might be TRBD1 (6 bases). V was cut by 8 bases and J by 2 bases, with 10 bases left in between. This CDR3 spans 13 amino acids. CDR1 is MGHDK, CDR2 SYGVNS, per germline. The CDR3: CASGQGRNQPQHF. The CDR3 DNA follows: TGTGCCAGCGGCCAGGGGCGCAATCAGCCCCAGCATTTT.

This clone has more than one count but fewer than ten. This chain connects TRBV7-9 to TRBJ2-7; D might be TRBD2 (5 bases). Trimming removed 6 bases at V and 4 bases at J, with 22 bases between. Per the germline V gene, CDR1 is SEHNR and CDR2 is FQNEAQ (reference sequence). This CDR3 has 16 residues. The CDR3 loop is CASRRGMAADSYEQYF. Here the CDR3 DNA reads TGTGCCAGCAGACGGGGTATGGCGGCCGATTCTTACGAGCAGTACTTC.

This clone was seen more than once but under ten times. The CDR3 region has the DNA TGTGCCAGCAGCGTGTCTCACAGCTCCTATAATTCACCCCTCCACTTT. Translation gives CASSVSHSSYNSPLHF. The V and J genes are TRBV9 and TRBJ1-6; D not resolved. CDR1 and CDR2 from the germline V gene are SGDLS and YYNGEE. The CDR3 has 16 amino acids. V was cut by 2 bases and J by 0 bases, with 9 bases left in between.

This clone was observed a handful of times. V usage is TRBV7-9 and J usage is TRBJ2-2, with D tentatively TRBD1 (6 bases). CDR1 and CDR2 (germline): SEHNR, FQNEAQ (reference sequence). V was clipped by 4 bases and J by 7 bases, with 19 bases between them. CDR3 length: 16 residues. The CDR3 DNA follows: TGTGCCAGCAGCTCCAGAATTGTGACAGGTCACGGGGAGCTGTTTTTT. Its protein product is CASSSRIVTGHGELFF.

V gene TRBV21-1 combines with J gene TRBJ1-4. TRBV21-1 is designated a pseudogene. CDR3 length: 13 residues. CDR3 sequence: CASILPVDEKLFF. CDR3 coding DNA: TGTGCCAGCATACTTCCCGTGGATGAAAAACTGTTTTTT.

The V call is TRBV5-4, the J call TRBJ1-4; D remains unclear. Trimming cost V 3 bases and J 8 bases, with 14 bases left between them. Germline V CDR1 and CDR2: SGHNT, YYREEE (reference sequence). This CDR3 is 14 amino acids long. In nucleotides, the CDR3 is TGTGCCAGCAGCTCCCGTCAGAGCGACGAAAAACTGTTTTTT. Amino acid sequence: CASSSRQSDEKLFF.

The rearrangement links TRBV7-3 to TRBJ2-1, with D possibly matching TRBD2 (5 bases). The V gene lost 5 bases and the J gene lost 2 bases, with 16 bases spanning the gap. Germline loops: CDR1 SGHTA, CDR2 FQGTGA. The CDR3 loop spans 16 amino acids. This chain's CDR3 is CASSLAATPPYNEQFF. CDR3 DNA: TGTGCCAGCAGCCTAGCCGCGACACCCCCCTACAATGAGCAGTTCTTC.

The rearrangement joins TRBV19 to TRBJ1-1; D perhaps matches TRBD1 (5 bases). Germline lookup yields CDR1 LNHDA and CDR2 SQIVND (reference sequence). The CDR3 loop spans 14 amino acids. Trimming removed 7 bases from V and 7 bases from J, with 19 bases in between. The DNA of the CDR3 is TGTGCCAGTAAGGTGGGGCAGATAACCATTGAAGCTTTCTTT. Amino acids: CASKVGQITIEAFF.

V is TRBV30 and J is TRBJ2-1, with 7 bases fitting TRBD1. CDR1 and CDR2 (germline): GTSNPN, SVGIG (reference sequence). Trimming at V came to 4 bases and at J to 5 bases, leaving 8 bases not matched to a gene. This CDR3 is 14 amino acids long. CDR3 bases: TGTGCCTGGAACCGACAGGGTCCCAACAATGAGCAGTTCTTC. Translating it yields CAWNRQGPNNEQFF. Combining the CDR3 with reference TRBV30 and TRBJ2-1 gives the whole variable domain SQTIHQWPATLVQPVGSPLSLECTVEGTSNPNLYWYRQAAGRGLQLLFYSVGIGQISSEVPQNLSASRPQDRQFILSSKKLLLSDSGFYLCAWNRQGPNNEQFFGPGTRLTVL.

A few counts support this clone. This chain joins TRBV10-3 and TRBJ1-1; D gene uncertain. The germline V and J ends were trimmed by 0 bases and 4 bases, with 9 bases remaining between them. The CDR3 is 14 residues long. CDR1 is ENHRY and CDR2 is SYGVKD in the germline V gene. CDR3 in amino acids: CAISESEGGTEAFF. The CDR3 nucleotides read TGTGCCATCAGTGAGTCGGAGGGTGGCACTGAAGCTTTCTTT.

V usage is TRBV5-1 and J usage is TRBJ1-4; D gene uncertain. This CDR3 region has 13 residues. V lost 0 bases to trimming and J lost 10 bases, with 10 bases between them. Germline V lookup: CDR1 SGHRS, CDR2 YFSETQ. Written as DNA, the CDR3 is TGCGCCAGCAGCTTGGACGGGGTTGGAAAACTGTTTTTT. This encodes CASSLDGVGKLFF.

The rearrangement joins TRBV5-1 to TRBJ2-1; TRBD1 might be the D (5 bases). Per germline, CDR1 SGHRS and CDR2 YFSETQ. The CDR3 consists of 13 residues. V shed 5 bases and J shed 5 bases, with 11 bases lying between them. CDR3 DNA sequence: TGCGCCAGCAGTCGGCCAGGGAACAATGAGCAGTTCTTC. Amino acid sequence: CASSRPGNNEQFF.

This clone was counted a single time. The chain is built from TRBV7-2 and TRBJ1-2, with D maybe TRBD1 (6 bases). Germline CDR1 and CDR2: SGHTA and FQGNSA. This CDR3 contains 16 residues. The V end was cut by 1 base, the J end by 4 bases, with 16 bases between. The CDR3 region is CASSLESGARLYGYTF. In DNA form, the CDR3 reads TGTGCCAGCAGCTTAGAGTCAGGGGCGCGCCTCTATGGCTACACCTTC.

This clone occurred a few times. This chain links TRBV5-6 with TRBJ2-5; D is uncertain. There are 15 residues in the CDR3. CDR1 and CDR2 from the germline V gene are SGHDT and YYEEEE. Trimming shortened V by 1 base and J by 5 bases, and 15 bases separated the two germline ends. CDR3: CASSLSDTRRETQYF. DNA of the CDR3: TGTGCCAGCAGCTTGAGCGATACACGTCGGGAGACCCAGTACTTC.

This clone was seen more than once but under ten times. The chain combines TRBV7-2 with TRBJ2-7; 11 nucleotides align to TRBD2. The CDR3 contains 16 residues. Germline V gives CDR1 SGHTA, CDR2 FQGNSA. J gave up 4 bases and V 0 bases, and 5 bases lay outside the gene matches. CDR3 sequence (DNA): TGTGCCAGCAGCTTAGCGCATACTAGCGGGGGTTACGAGCAGTACTTC. This sequence encodes CASSLAHTSGGYEQYF.

The rearrangement links TRBV5-1 to TRBJ2-5; maybe TRBD2 (5 bases). The CDR3 runs 13 residues. CDR1 SGHRS and CDR2 YFSETQ come from the germline V gene. V was trimmed by 0 bases and J by 6 bases, leaving 9 bases between them. This CDR3 is CASSLGSVKTQYF. In DNA, the CDR3 is TGCGCCAGCAGCTTGGGTAGCGTGAAGACCCAGTACTTC.

This clone occurred a few times. The J gene is TRBJ1-1, the V gene TRBV2; D perhaps matches TRBD1 (6 bases). The germline CDR1 and CDR2 sequences are SNHLY and FYNNEI. Deletions cut 4 bases from V and 2 bases from J, with 11 bases between. CDR3 length equals 14 residues. Written as DNA, the CDR3 is TGTGCCAGCAGTGTGGACAGAACTAACACTGAAGCTTTCTTT. Translated: CASSVDRTNTEAFF. Full variable domain (rest looked up from reference TRBV2 and TRBJ1-1): EPEVTQTPSHQVTQMGQEVILRCVPISNHLYFYWYRQILGQKVEFLVSFYNNEISEKSEIFDDQFSVERPDGSNFTLKIRSTKLEDSAMYFCASSVDRTNTEAFFGQGTRLTVV.